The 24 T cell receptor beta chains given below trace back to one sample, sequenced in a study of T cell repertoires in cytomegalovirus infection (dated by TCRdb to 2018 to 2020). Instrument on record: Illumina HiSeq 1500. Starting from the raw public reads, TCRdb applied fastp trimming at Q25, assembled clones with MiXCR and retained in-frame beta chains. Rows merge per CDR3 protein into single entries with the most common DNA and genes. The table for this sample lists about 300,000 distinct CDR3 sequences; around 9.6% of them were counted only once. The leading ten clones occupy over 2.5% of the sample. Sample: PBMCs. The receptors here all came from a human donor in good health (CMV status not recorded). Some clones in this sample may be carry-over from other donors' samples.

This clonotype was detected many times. CDR3 region: CAITGGLTGELFF. CDR3 bases: TGTGCCATCACCGGGGGGCTCACCGGGGAGCTGTTTTTT. The chain carries TRBV10-3 and TRBJ2-2; TRBD2 might be the D (7 bases). CDR3 size: 13 residues. V gave up 7 bases and J gave up 4 bases, with 10 bases separating them. CDR1 and CDR2 from the germline V gene are ENHRY and SYGVKD.

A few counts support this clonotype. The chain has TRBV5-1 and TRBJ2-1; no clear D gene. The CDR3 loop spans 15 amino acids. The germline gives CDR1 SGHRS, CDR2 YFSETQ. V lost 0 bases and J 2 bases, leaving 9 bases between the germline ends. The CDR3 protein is CASSLGTDAYNEQFF. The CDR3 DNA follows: TGCGCCAGCAGCTTGGGGACGGATGCCTACAATGAGCAGTTCTTC.

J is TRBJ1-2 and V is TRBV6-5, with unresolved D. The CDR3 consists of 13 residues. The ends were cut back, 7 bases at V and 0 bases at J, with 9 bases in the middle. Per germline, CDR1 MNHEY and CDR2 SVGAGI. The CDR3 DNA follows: TGTGCCAGCACCCGCGAAGCTAACTATGGCTACACCTTC. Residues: CASTREANYGYTF.

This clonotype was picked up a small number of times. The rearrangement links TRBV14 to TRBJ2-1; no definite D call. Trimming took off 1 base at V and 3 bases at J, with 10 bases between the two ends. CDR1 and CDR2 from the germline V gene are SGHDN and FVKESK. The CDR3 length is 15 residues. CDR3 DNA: TGTGCCAGCAGCCAAGGTCTCACCCTCTACAATGAGCAGTTCTTC. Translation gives CASSQGLTLYNEQFF.

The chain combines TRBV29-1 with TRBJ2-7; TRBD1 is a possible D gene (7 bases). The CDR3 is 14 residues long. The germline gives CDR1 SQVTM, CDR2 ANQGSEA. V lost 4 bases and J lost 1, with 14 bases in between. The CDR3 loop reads CSVGGSGGSYEQYF. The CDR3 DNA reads TGCAGCGTTGGGGGGTCAGGGGGGTCCTACGAGCAGTACTTC.

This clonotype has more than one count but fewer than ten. CDR3 sequence reads: CASSLFGPIADTQYF. The CDR3 region has the DNA TGTGCCAGCAGTTTATTTGGCCCCATAGCGGATACGCAGTATTTT. The rearrangement links TRBV28 to TRBJ2-3; D might be TRBD2 (5 bases). This CDR3 has 15 amino acids. Germline CDR1 MDHEN, CDR2 SYDVKM. Between the trimmed V and J ends, which lost 1 base and 6 bases, there was a span of 14 bases.

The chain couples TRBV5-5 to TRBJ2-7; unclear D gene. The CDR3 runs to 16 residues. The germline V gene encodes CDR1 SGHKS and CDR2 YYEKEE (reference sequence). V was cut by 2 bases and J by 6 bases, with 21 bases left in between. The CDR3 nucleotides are TGTGCCAGCAGCTTAATCGTGTTTGGGTACCTAAGCGAGCAGTACTTC. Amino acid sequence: CASSLIVFGYLSEQYF.

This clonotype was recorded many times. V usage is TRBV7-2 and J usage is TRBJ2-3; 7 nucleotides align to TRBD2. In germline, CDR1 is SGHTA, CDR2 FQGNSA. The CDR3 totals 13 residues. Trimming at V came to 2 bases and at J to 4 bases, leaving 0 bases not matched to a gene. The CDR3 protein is CASSLLAADTQYF. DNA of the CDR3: TGTGCCAGCAGCTTACTAGCGGCAGATACGCAGTATTTT.

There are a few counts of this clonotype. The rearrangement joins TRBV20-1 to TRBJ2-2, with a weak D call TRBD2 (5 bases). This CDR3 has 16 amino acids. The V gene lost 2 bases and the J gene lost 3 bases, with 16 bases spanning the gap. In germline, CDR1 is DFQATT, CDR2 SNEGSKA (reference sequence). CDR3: CSARRASPLYTGELFF. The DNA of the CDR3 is TGCAGTGCTAGAAGGGCTAGCCCTCTGTACACCGGGGAGCTGTTTTTT.

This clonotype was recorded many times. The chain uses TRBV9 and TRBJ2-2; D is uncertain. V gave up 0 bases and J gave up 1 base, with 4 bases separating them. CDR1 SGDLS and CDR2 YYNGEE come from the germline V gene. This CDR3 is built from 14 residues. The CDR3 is CASSVVGNTGELFF. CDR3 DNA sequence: TGTGCCAGCAGCGTAGTTGGGAACACCGGGGAGCTGTTTTTT.

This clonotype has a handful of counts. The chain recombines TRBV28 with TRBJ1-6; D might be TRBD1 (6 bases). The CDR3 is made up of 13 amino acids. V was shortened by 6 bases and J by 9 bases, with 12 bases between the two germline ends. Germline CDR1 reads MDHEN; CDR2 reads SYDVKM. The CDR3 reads CASRTGQPSPLHF. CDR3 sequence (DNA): TGTGCCAGCAGAACAGGACAGCCTTCACCCCTCCACTTT.

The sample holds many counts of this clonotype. The CDR3 sequence: CASSPDVGPSYF. The CDR3 coding sequence is TGTGCCAGCAGCCCCGACGTAGGGCCGTCGTATTTT. The V call is TRBV28, the J call TRBJ2-3; no clear D. Germline V CDR1 and CDR2: MDHEN, SYDVKM. The CDR3 covers 12 residues. V was shortened by 6 bases and J by 14 bases, with 18 bases between the two germline ends.

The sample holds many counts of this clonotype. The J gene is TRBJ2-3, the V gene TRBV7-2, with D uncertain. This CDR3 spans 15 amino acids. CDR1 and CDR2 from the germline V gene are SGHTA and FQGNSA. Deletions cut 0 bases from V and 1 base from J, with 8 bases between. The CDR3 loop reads CASSLALPRTDTQYF. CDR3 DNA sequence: TGTGCCAGCAGCTTAGCGCTACCTCGCACAGATACGCAGTATTTT.

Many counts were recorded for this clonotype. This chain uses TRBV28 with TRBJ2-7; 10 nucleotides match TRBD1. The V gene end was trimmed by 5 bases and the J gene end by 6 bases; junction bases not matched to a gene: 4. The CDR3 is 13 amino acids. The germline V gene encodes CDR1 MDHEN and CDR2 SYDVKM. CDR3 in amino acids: CASSPGQGGEQYV. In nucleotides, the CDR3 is TGTGCCAGCAGTCCTGGACAGGGGGGCGAGCAGTACGTC.

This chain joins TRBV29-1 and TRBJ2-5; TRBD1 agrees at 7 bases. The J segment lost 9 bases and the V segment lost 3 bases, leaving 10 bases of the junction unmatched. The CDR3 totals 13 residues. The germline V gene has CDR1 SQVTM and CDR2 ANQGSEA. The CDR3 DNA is TGCAGCGTTGACGAGACAGGGTCCCAGTCCCAGTACTTC. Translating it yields CSVDETGSQSQYF.

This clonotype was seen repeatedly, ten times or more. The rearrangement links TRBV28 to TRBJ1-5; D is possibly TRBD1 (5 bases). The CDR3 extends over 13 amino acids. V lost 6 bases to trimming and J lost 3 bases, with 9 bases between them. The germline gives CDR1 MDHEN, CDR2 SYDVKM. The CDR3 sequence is CASRGRDNQPQHF. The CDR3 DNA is TGTGCCAGCAGGGGACGGGACAATCAGCCCCAGCATTTT.

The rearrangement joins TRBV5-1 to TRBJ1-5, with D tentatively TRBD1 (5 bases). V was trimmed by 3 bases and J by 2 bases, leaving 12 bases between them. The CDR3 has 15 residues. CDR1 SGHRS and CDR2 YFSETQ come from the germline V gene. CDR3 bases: TGCGCCAGCAGCTCCGGGGCGGGAGGCAATCAGCCCCAGCATTTT. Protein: CASSSGAGGNQPQHF. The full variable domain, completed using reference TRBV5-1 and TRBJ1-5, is KAGVTQTPRYLIKTRGQQVTLSCSPISGHRSVSWYQQTPGQGLQFLFEYFSETQRNKGNFPGRFSGRQFSNSRSEMNVSTLELGDSALYLCASSSGAGGNQPQHFGDGTRLSIL.

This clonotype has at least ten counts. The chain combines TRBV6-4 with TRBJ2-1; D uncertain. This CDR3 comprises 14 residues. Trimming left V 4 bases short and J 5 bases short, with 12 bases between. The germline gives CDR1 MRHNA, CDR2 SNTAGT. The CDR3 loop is CASSGDCPNNEQFF. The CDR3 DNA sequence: TGTGCCAGCAGTGGTGACTGTCCCAACAATGAGCAGTTCTTC.

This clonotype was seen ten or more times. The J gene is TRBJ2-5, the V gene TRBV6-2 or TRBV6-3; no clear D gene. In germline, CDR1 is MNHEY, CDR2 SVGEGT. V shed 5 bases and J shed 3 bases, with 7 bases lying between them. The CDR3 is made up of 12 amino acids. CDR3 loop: CASSDPKETQYF. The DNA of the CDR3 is TGTGCCAGCAGTGACCCTAAAGAGACCCAGTACTTC.

This chain's CDR3 is CSASGRKIGGLFF. The CDR3 region has the DNA TGCAGTGCTTCCGGGAGGAAAATTGGCGGACTGTTTTTT. The chain carries TRBV20-1 and TRBJ1-4, with D hard to call. Germline V gives CDR1 DFQATT, CDR2 SNEGSKA (reference sequence). CDR3 size: 13 residues. With 5 bases removed from V and 13 bases from J, the gap between germline ends came to 20 bases.

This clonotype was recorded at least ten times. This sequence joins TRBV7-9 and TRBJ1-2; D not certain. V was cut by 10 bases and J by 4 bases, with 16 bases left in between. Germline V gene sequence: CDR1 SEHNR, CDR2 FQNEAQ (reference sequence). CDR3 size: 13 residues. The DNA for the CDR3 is TGTGCCACGACTAGTGGGTCCGTCTATGGCTACACCTTC. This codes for CATTSGSVYGYTF. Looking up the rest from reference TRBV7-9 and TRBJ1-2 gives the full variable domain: DTGVSQNPRHKITKRGQNVTFRCDPISEHNRLYWYRQTLGQGPEFLTYFQNEAQLEKSRLLSDRFSAERPKGSFSTLEIQRTEQGDSAMYLCATTSGSVYGYTFGSGTRLTVV.

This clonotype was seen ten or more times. The CDR3 nucleotides read TGTGCCAGCAGCATCGCGAGCTCCTACGAGCAGTACGTC. Translating gives CASSIASSYEQYV. The chain combines TRBV7-2 with TRBJ2-7; the D is unclear. Looked up from germline, CDR1 is SGHTA and CDR2 is FQGNSA. Trimming removed 5 bases at V and 0 bases at J, with 8 bases between. There are 13 residues in the CDR3.

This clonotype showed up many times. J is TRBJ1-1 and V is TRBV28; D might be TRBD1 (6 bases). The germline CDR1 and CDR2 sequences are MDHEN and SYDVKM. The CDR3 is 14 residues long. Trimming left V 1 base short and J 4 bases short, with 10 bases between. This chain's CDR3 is CASSLYRDVTEAFF. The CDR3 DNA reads TGTGCCAGCAGTTTATACAGGGATGTCACTGAAGCTTTCTTT. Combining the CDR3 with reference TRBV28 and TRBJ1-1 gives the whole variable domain DVKVTQSSRYLVKRTGEKVFLECVQDMDHENMFWYRQDPGLGLRLIYFSYDVKMKEKGDIPEGYSVSREKKERFSLILESASTNQTSMYLCASSLYRDVTEAFFGQGTRLTVV.

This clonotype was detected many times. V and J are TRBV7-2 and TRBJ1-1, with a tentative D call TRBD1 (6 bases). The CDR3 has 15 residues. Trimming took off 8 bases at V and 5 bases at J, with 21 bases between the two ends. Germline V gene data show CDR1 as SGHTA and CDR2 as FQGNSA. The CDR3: CASAPWLKGGTEAFF. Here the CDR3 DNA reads TGTGCCAGCGCTCCTTGGCTGAAGGGGGGGACTGAAGCTTTCTTT.